This paragraph reports one T cell receptor (beta chain). Both 60 Vbeta primers and 13 Jbeta primers went into the PCR. Profiled with immunoSEQ multiplex PCR; TCRdb holds only in-frame clones, not every one. The sample shows roughly 170,000 clones, approximately 82% of them seen only once. Germline V gene sequence: CDR1 SEHNR, CDR2 FQNEAQ (reference sequence). J was trimmed by 8 bases and V by 5 bases; bases with no gene match: 1. The CDR3 length is 13 residues. This record belongs to a study of cytomegalovirus exposure and HLA in healthy donors. The sequence was obtained from a woman younger than 45 in good health and CMV-seronegative. The sequenced sample consisted of PBMCs. The gene calls are TRBV7-9 and TRBJ1-6; 9 bases agree with TRBD1. The CDR3 loop is CASSRTGDSPLHF. The CDR3 DNA reads TGTGCCAGCAGCCGGACAGGGGATTCACCCCTCCACTTT.